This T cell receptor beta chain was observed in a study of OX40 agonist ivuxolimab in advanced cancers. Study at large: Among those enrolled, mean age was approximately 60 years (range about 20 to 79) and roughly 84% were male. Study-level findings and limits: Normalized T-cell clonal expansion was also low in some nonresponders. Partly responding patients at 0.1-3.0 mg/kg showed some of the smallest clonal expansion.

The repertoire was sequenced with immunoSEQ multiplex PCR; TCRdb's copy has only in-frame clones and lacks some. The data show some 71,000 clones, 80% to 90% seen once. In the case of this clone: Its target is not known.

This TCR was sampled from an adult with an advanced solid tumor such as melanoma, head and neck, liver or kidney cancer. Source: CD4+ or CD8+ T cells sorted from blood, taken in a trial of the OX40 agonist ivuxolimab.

CDR3 sequence reads: CASSPPRDTPGTQYF. In DNA form, the CDR3 reads TGTGCCAGCAGCCCTCCCAGGGACACTCCGGGTACGCAGTATTTT. The chain combines TRBV5-4 with TRBJ2-3, with D possibly being TRBD1 (6 bases). Germline CDR1 reads SGHNT; CDR2 reads YYREEE (reference sequence). V was shortened by 4 bases and J by 8 bases, with 20 bases between the two germline ends. The CDR3 spans 15 residues.